This T cell receptor (beta chain) was observed in a study of cytomegalovirus exposure and HLA in healthy donors (dated by TCRdb to about 2017). For the wider study: According to an earlier analysis of 550 to 750 of the donors, 150 million to 200 million T cells yielded roughly 110 million unique TCR beta sequences and 276 Gb of sequence data. An early release that covered fewer than 750 HLA-typed donors contained approximately 320 gigabases of sequencing data and some 87 million unique TCR sequences. Of the 300 to 400 genotyped donors, 65% to 90% fell in the genetic ancestry cluster associated with self-reported Caucasian donors. The study was designed to test whether signatures of past pathogen exposure could be identified by cataloging public T cell receptors. The study used immunosequencing to profile the T cell repertoires of under 700 subjects and linked those repertoires to cytomegalovirus serostatus. A separate validation cohort of approximately 120 different subjects was used in addition to the roughly 670-subject first cohort. High-throughput TCR immunosequencing, statistical association of individual TCRs with disease status, and machine learning were combined to predict cytomegalovirus infection status. A later analysis re-analyzed previously published TCR beta repertoires from approximately 700 donors and added high-resolution HLA genotyping to study TCR occurrence patterns. In the later analysis, no new phenotypic data were used to find candidate immune exposures; instead, reliance was placed on TCR beta sequences and their occurrence across donors. To decide whether each TCR beta V gene segment behaved as functional or pseudogenic, an earlier analysis of some 580 of the donors relied on high-throughput TCR beta sequencing. Donor age, sex, ethnicity and CMV serostatus were compiled alongside the repertoire data. A later genetic analysis took genome-wide SNP genotypes for about 55% of the 666 donors and used that subset as a discovery cohort. All discovery cohort repertoires had been generated on a single sequencing platform. Class I and class II HLA loci were covered by the typing at four-digit resolution. The number of typed donors differed by locus: about 620-640 for A, B, C, DRB1 and DQB1; approximately 540 for DQA1; some 610 for DPA1; and about 450 for DPB1. Roughly five DR-DQ haplotypes were handled as single units for association and clustering because linkage in the cohort was strong. On average, roughly 200,000 unique TCR beta nucleotide sequences were sequenced per donor among some 420 genotyped donors of the cohort, with roughly a sixth of those sequences being non-productive.

The cohort was made up of 666 healthy bone marrow donors. Cohort members were all nominally healthy when sampled, although unrecorded immune exposures were likely present. The donor tested CMV seropositive and was one of the 289 seropositive cohort members. Each donor provided a peripheral blood sample, and peripheral blood mononuclear cells were used for TCR beta sequencing. Genomic DNA extraction from the blood cell samples was performed with the Qiagen DNeasy Blood Extraction Kit. The paper as a whole reports these results and caveats: While some public TCRs were present in many individuals, most TCR sequences turned up only very rarely across donors. Because HLA typing was unavailable for some donors at each locus, only the typed subset was used in association tests. In vitro tests confirmed that three of the cytomegalovirus-associated TCR beta chains recognize cytomegalovirus antigens. The only immune exposure information available for the cohort was CMV serostatus. The authors suggested that the approach could potentially be extended to other disease states and immunological phenotypes. Broadly in line with IMGT annotations, most TCR beta V segments showed up in productive rearrangements about 90% or about 30% of the time in an earlier analysis of a few hundred of the donors. Strong co-occurrence of HLA alleles, especially DR and DQ, made assigning TCR associations to individual alleles difficult. Linkage disequilibrium might explain the correlated functional status among segregating V segments, but an unknown experimental factor could not be ruled out. According to a later analysis, TCR association rates differed among HLA loci, with DRB1 alleles showing the most associated TCRs and HLA-C alleles showing the fewest. According to a later genetic analysis, donors in an Asian-associated ancestry cluster had fewer N-insertions in productive TCRs than the approximately 700-donor mean. Approximately 16 rarely observed V segments, including chromosome 9 orphons, were excluded from the earlier analysis of about 610 of the donors because counts were too low. Specific HLA alleles were associated with over 15,000 TCR beta sequences at a false discovery rate of 0.05 in a later analysis. The 87-base-pair reads could not distinguish some IMGT-functional V segments, including TRBV6-2 and TRBV6-3, so those segments were excluded. A later analysis found that HLA-associated TCR beta chains were more clonally expanded and had lower generation probabilities than equally common non-associated chains. A further reported finding was that TCR beta sequences accurately predicted the HLA-A and HLA-B alleles for most subjects in the first cohort. The classifier was reported to diagnose cytomegalovirus status with high specificity and sensitivity in both the original and validation cohorts. A cluster of highly shared sequence variants was judged likely to represent a technical artifact of the sequencing pipeline. A total of some 180 TCR beta chains were listed by the study as associated with cytomegalovirus. Sequencing depth was assumed to be roughly uniform across donors in the presence/absence analyses, though that assumption may not hold. In a later genetic analysis, a missense DCLRE1C variant was associated with V-gene and J-gene trimming of TCR beta chains, and the association was replicated in an independent cohort. In a later analysis, several top co-occurrence clusters were reported to appear linked to parvovirus B19, influenza, CMV and Epstein-Barr virus. Only TCR beta chains were sequenced in this cohort, and the absence of alpha or paired-chain data limited detectable features. A later analysis found that most CMV-associated TCR beta chains appeared HLA-restricted, with HLA associations seemingly driven largely by CMV exposure.

The germline V gene supplies CDR1 SGDLS and CDR2 YYNGEE. Counted from cysteine to phenylalanine, this CDR3 has 15 amino acids. The only DNA kept is the CDR3, 45 bases in frame from the first base. V trim: 0 bases; J trim: 3 bases; unmatched bases: 2. Libraries were prepared through the immunoSEQ multiplex PCR assay. For the multiplex PCR, a mixture combining 60 forward primers for TCR Vbeta segments and 13 reverse primers for TCR Jbeta segments was used. The CDR3 region of rearranged TCR beta genes was amplified from genomic DNA by a multiplex PCR assay. On the Illumina HiSeq System, the amplified TCR beta libraries were sequenced as 87-base-pair reads. The source study handled its data this way. A later analysis tallied 75 million to 85 million unique TCR beta chains across the 666 repertoires, and some 10 million of those chains were shared by two or more donors. To remove PCR and sequencing errors, raw reads were error-corrected and collapsed into unique sequences using a nearest-neighbor algorithm that merged closely related sequences. To assign V, D and J gene segments, CDR3 sequences were aligned to IMGT reference sequences. For a sequence to be retained, at least a six-nucleotide match to both a V gene segment and a J gene segment was required. A rearrangement counted as productive if the CDR3 had no stop codons and remained in frame with V and J, and every other rearrangement counted as non-productive. CDR3 was defined by IMGT convention, running from the second conserved V-encoded cysteine to the conserved J-encoded phenylalanine. The earlier analysis of 450 to 750 of the donors excluded any sequence lacking an unambiguous match to a single V gene segment. An earlier analysis of some 500 of the donors classified V segments as functional when productive rearrangements were above 56.7% and as segregating when the standard deviation between donors was above 5%. A statistical classification framework was built for diagnosing cytomegalovirus status from the catalog of TCR beta chain sequences. In a later analysis, V and J genes were assigned by comparing TCR nucleotide sequences against IMGT/GENE-DB human TR gene sequences. In a later analysis, CDR3 sequences and most-parsimonious VDJ recombination scenarios were assigned using the TCRdist pipeline. A later analysis defined each TCR beta chain by its CDR3 amino acid sequence plus V-gene family, and excluded reads lacking a unique V-gene family. As a way to deal with suspected cross-contamination and a sequencing artifact, a later analysis dropped more than 500 nucleotide sequences that were highly shared and had low generation probability. In a later analysis, a clonal expansion index was calculated for each public chain from normalized within-repertoire ranks of inferred template counts. In a later analysis, generation probabilities were computed using a VDJ recombination model fitted to out-of-frame rearrangements, and the results were checked against IGoR. Hypergeometric tests were used in a later analysis to score TCR-TCR, TCR-HLA and TCR-CMV co-occurrence, with a repertoire-size bias correction applied to the TCR pairs. A later analysis estimated false discovery rates by permuting HLA or CMV assignments 20 times. In a later analysis, co-occurring TCRs were grouped using DBSCAN, with TCRdist sequence similarity added in when clustering inside HLA-allele-positive subsets. Repertoires with fewer than 30,000 or more than 120,000 public chains, plus five repertoires with anomalous nucleotide sharing, were excluded from co-occurrence clustering. TCRdb limited this immuneACCESS table to in-frame rearrangements with V and J called. A share of clones is missing; checked studies link under half to unresolved V genes, and the rest is unexplained. V and J calls and clone size are copied from that table; D and trimming were computed from the DNA. Per the sample table, the count is 30,000 to 35,000 clones. In total, the top ten clones hold approximately 2.1% of the sample.

With respect to this clone: The specificity of this receptor is unknown.

The source of this sequence is a woman aged 40 to 55 in good health and CMV-seropositive. The sequence links TRBV9 to TRBJ1-2; the central 10 bases match TRBD1. The sample taken for sequencing was PBMCs. The nucleotides read TGTGCCAGCAGCGTAGTTGGGACAGGGGACTATGGCTACACCTTC. This encodes CASSVVGTGDYGYTF.